The 13 T cell receptor beta chains reported below all come from one sample, sequenced in a study of siplizumab effects on memory and regulatory T cells. Data came from immunoSEQ multiplex PCR; TCRdb stores just in-frame clones and leaves some out. The table has about 50,000 clones, about 98% seen once. Source material: naive CD8+ T cells sorted from blood. These receptors originate from a human donor in good health.

The V gene is TRBV4-3, the J gene TRBJ2-1; D uncertain. Trimming took 0 bases from V and 0 from J, leaving 9 bases between them. Germline V lookup: CDR1 LGHNA, CDR2 YSLEER. CDR3 size: 16 residues. In DNA form, the CDR3 reads TGCGCCAGCAGCCAAGACCAGGTGGGCTCCTACAATGAGCAGTTCTTC. Its protein is CASSQDQVGSYNEQFF.

The chain couples TRBV7-2 to TRBJ2-3; 7 nucleotides line up with TRBD2. CDR1 is SGHTA, CDR2 FQGNSA, per germline. The trim removed 1 base at V and 3 bases at J, leaving 13 bases unmatched. This CDR3 contains 18 residues. CDR3 nucleotides: TGTGCCAGCAGCTTAGAGGGATCTGGCGGGAGCGGTACAGATACGCAGTATTTT. Translation gives CASSLEGSGGSGTDTQYF. The full variable domain, with the rest looked up from reference TRBV7-2 and TRBJ2-3, is GAGVSQSPSNKVTEKGKDVELRCDPISGHTALYWYRQSLGQGLEFLIYFQGNSAPDKSGLPSDRFSAERTGGSVSTLTIQRTQQEDSAVYLCASSLEGSGGSGTDTQYFGPGTRLTVL.

The chain is built from TRBV19 and TRBJ2-7; no clear D gene. Trimming removed 3 bases from V and 0 bases from J, with 9 bases in between. CDR1 is LNHDA, CDR2 SQIVND, per germline (reference sequence). This CDR3 region has 14 residues. CDR3 in amino acids: CASSIGRNSYEQYF. The DNA of the CDR3 is TGTGCCAGTAGTATTGGTCGGAACTCCTACGAGCAGTACTTC. Looking up the rest from reference TRBV19 and TRBJ2-7 gives the full variable domain: DGGITQSPKYLFRKEGQNVTLSCEQNLNHDAMYWYRQDPGQGLRLIYYSQIVNDFQKGDIAEGYSVSREKKESFPLTVTSAQKNPTAFYLCASSIGRNSYEQYFGPGTRLTVT.

The chain employs TRBV7-3 and TRBJ2-1, with TRBD2 matching over 12 bases. Germline CDR1 reads SGHTA; CDR2 reads FQGTGA. This CDR3 region has 15 residues. Trimming cost V 5 bases and J 4 bases; bases outside gene matches: 3. CDR3 in amino acids: CASSPSGRGYNEQFF. As DNA, the CDR3 is TGTGCCAGCAGCCCTAGCGGGAGGGGTTACAATGAGCAGTTCTTC.

J is TRBJ1-1 and V is TRBV14; D remains unclear. Germline V gives CDR1 SGHDN, CDR2 FVKESK. Trimming removed 4 bases from V and 6 bases from J, with 9 bases in between. This CDR3 is built from 12 residues. CDR3 protein: CASSPAVSEAFF. The CDR3 coding sequence is TGTGCCAGCAGCCCCGCGGTCTCTGAAGCTTTCTTT.

The genes are TRBV2 and TRBJ2-1; TRBD2 matches 9 bases. CDR3 length: 18 amino acids. The germline CDR1 and CDR2 sequences are SNHLY and FYNNEI. Trimming at V came to 4 bases and at J to 1 base, leaving 11 bases not matched to a gene. This CDR3 is CASSGLAGAAQSYNEQFF. As DNA, the CDR3 is TGTGCCAGCAGTGGATTAGCGGGGGCGGCACAATCCTACAATGAGCAGTTCTTC.

The V call is TRBV6-6, the J call TRBJ1-4; 7 bases align to TRBD1. The CDR3 is 14 amino acids. The trim removed 5 bases at V and 7 bases at J, leaving 7 bases unmatched. Looked up from germline, CDR1 is MNHNY and CDR2 is SVGAGI (reference sequence). The CDR3 sequence is CASSTTGQLEKLFF. In DNA form, the CDR3 reads TGTGCCAGCAGTACCACGGGACAGCTTGAAAAACTGTTTTTT.

The chain carries TRBV30 and TRBJ1-5; no reliable D call. Looked up from germline, CDR1 is GTSNPN and CDR2 is SVGIG (reference sequence). The CDR3 sequence is 12 residues long. For the CDR3, the DNA is TGTGCTTCAGACAACGGCAATCAGCCCCAGCATTTT. Its protein product is CASDNGNQPQHF.

The chain links TRBV27 to TRBJ1-5; no reliable D call. Germline CDR1 reads MNHEY; CDR2 reads SMNVEV (reference sequence). Trimming left V 9 bases short and J 4 bases short, with 13 bases between. The CDR3 contains 13 residues. The CDR3 loop is CASGRAPNQPQHF. CDR3 bases: TGTGCCAGTGGGAGAGCACCGAATCAGCCCCAGCATTTT.

The gene calls are TRBV10-1 and TRBJ1-1; 8 nucleotides agree with TRBD1. Germline CDR1 is WNHNN and CDR2 is SYGVQD (reference sequence). The CDR3 length is 15 residues. The CDR3, as DNA: TGCGTCCCACAGGGGGAGGGTAGAGCGAACACTGAAGCTTTCTTT. Its translation: CVPQGEGRANTEAFF.

The V gene is TRBV5-1, the J gene TRBJ2-1; D may correspond to TRBD1 or TRBD2 (5 bases each). CDR1 and CDR2 from the germline V gene are SGHRS and YFSETQ. The CDR3 consists of 16 residues. V lost 3 bases, J lost 0 bases, and 13 bases lay in between. The CDR3 DNA reads as TGCGCCAGCAGCTCCTCGGGGACGGTCTCCTACAATGAGCAGTTCTTC. Translation: CASSSSGTVSYNEQFF.

The chain uses TRBV9 and TRBJ2-1, with a possible D match to TRBD2 (6 bases). V gave up 0 bases and J gave up 7 bases, with 14 bases separating them. This CDR3 contains 15 residues. From germline, CDR1 is SGDLS and CDR2 YYNGEE. The DNA of the CDR3 is TGTGCCAGCAGCGTAGGGGCGGGGTGGGCGAATGAGCAGTTCTTC. Translation gives CASSVGAGWANEQFF.

The CDR3 DNA sequence: TGTGCCAGCAGTCTACTACGAGGGGCTAACACTGAAGCTTTCTTT. It is translated as CASSLLRGANTEAFF. The V gene is TRBV27, the J gene TRBJ1-1; tentative D call: TRBD1 (5 bases). The germline V gene encodes CDR1 MNHEY and CDR2 SMNVEV (reference sequence). Trimming cost V 5 bases and J 2 bases, with 15 bases left between them. This CDR3 is built from 15 residues.